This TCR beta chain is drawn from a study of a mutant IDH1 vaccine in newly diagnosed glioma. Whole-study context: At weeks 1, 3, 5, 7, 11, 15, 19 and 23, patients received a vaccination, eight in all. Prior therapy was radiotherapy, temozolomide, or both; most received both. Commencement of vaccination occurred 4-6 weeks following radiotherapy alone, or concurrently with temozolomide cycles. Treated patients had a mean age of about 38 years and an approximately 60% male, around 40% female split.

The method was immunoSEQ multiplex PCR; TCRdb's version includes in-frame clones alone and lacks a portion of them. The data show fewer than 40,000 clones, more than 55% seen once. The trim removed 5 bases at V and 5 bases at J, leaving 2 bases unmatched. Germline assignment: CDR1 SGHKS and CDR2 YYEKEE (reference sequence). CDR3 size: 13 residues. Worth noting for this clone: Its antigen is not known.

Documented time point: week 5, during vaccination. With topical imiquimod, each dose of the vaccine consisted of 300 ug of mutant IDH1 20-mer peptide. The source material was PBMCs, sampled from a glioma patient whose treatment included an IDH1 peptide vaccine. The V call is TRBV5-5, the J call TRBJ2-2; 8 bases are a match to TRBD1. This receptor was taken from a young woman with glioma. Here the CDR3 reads CASRRQGTGELFF. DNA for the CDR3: TGTGCCAGCAGACGACAGGGGACCGGGGAGCTGTTTTTT.